This T cell receptor (beta chain) comes out of a study of shared clonotypes between healthy human individuals. This clone was counted ten times or more. Antigen specificity is unknown. The repertoire was sequenced with immunoSEQ multiplex PCR; TCRdb's copy has only in-frame clones and lacks some. The sample lists some 1 million clones, about 75% occurring once. Study results and caveats: Several donors held approximately 4.6% of naive CD4 clonotypes in common.

CD45RA-negative memory and CD45RA+ naive subsets were split from the CD4+ cells. The CDR3 totals 15 residues. Germline loops: CDR1 MRHNA, CDR2 SNTAGT. V was pared by 4 bases and J by 1 base, with 10 bases between. The chain couples TRBV6-4 to TRBJ2-2, with D perhaps TRBD1 (5 bases). Sequenced material: memory CD4+ T cells sorted from blood. As to subset: CD45RA-negative fraction. The origin of this receptor is a man aged 18 to 29 in good health. CDR3 sequence (DNA): TGTGCCAGCAGTGTACAGGAAGGGAACACCGGGGAGCTGTTTTTT. It translates to CASSVQEGNTGELFF.